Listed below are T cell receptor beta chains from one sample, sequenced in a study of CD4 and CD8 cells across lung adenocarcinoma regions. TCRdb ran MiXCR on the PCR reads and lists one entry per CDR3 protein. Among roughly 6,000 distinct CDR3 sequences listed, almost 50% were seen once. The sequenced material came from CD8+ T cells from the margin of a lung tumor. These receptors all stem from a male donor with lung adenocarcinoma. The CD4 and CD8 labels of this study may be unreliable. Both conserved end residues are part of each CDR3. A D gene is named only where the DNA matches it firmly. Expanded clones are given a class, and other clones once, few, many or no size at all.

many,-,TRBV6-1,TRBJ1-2,CATRQPPGYGYTF,TGTGCCACCAGACAGCCGCCGGGATATGGCTACACCTTC
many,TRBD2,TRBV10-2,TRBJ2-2,CASRTSGGGGELFF,TGCGCCAGCAGGACTAGCGGGGGTGGCGGGGAGCTGTTTTTT
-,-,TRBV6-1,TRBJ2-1,CASNIEAVGNDEQFF,TGTGCCAGCAACATAGAGGCTGTCGGCAACGATGAGCAGTTCTTT
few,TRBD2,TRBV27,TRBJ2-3,CASSIYIGTSGSSTDTQYF,TGTGCCAGCAGTATCTATATAGGGACTAGCGGGTCTAGCACAGATACGCAGTATTTT
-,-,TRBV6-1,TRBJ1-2,CASSVRVDYGYTF,TGTGCCAGCAGTGTCAGGGTTGACTATGGCTACACCTTC
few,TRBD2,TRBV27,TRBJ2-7,CASSSFGTSSYEQYF,TGTGCCAGCAGTTCCTTTGGGACTAGCTCGTACGAGCAGTACTTC
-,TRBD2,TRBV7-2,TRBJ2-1,CASSLDPSGYEQFF,TGTGCCAGCAGCTTAGATCCTAGCGGCTACGAGCAGTTCTTC
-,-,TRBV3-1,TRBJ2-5,CASSEGRTTLGETQYF,TGTGCCAGCAGTGAGGGGCGCACTACCTTGGGGGAGACCCAGTACTTC
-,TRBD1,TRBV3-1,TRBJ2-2,CASSPGQDYTGELFF,TGTGCCAGCAGCCCCGGACAGGACTACACCGGGGAGCTGTTTTTT
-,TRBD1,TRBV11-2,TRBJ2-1,CASSSRQGAGNEQFF,TGTGCCAGCAGCTCTCGACAGGGGGCCGGCAATGAGCAGTTCTTC
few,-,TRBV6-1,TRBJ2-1,CASSPRRGQNEQFF,TGTGCCAGCAGTCCCAGGAGGGGTCAAAATGAGCAGTTCTTC
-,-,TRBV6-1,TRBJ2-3,CASKEGDEETQYF,TGTGCCAGCAAGGAGGGCGATGAAGAGACCCAGTATTTT
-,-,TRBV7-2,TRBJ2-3,CASSSNRGALGTQYF,TGTGCCAGCAGCTCAAATCGGGGAGCGCTAGGTACGCAGTATTTT
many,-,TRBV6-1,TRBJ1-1,CASSGGRTGYTEAFF,TGTGCCAGCAGTGGGGGGAGGACTGGGTACACTGAAGCTTTCTTT
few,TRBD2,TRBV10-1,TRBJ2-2,CASSASGMNTGELFF,TGCGCCAGCAGTGCTAGCGGGATGAACACCGGGGAGCTGTTTTTT
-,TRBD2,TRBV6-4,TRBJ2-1,CASSESTSGGNEQFF,TGTGCCAGCAGTGAGTCTACTAGCGGGGGCAATGAGCAGTTCTTC
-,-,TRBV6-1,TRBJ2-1,CASSEPSLLVYQQHF,TGTGCCAGCAGTGAACCTTCTCTGCTTGTCTACCAGCAGCACTTC
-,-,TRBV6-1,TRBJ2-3,CASSLQAVIPGTQFF,TGTGCCAGCAGCCTCCAGGCTGTAATTCCAGGTACGCAGTTTTTT
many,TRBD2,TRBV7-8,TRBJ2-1,CASSLLAANEQFF,TGTGCCAGCAGCTTACTAGCGGCGAATGAGCAGTTCTTC
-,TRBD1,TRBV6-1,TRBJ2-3,CASKRQGATFTTDTQYF,TGTGCCAGCAAGAGACAGGGGGCTACCTTTACCACAGATACGCAGTATTTT
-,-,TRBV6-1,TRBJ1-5,CASSPSCNQPLHF,TGTGCCAGCAGCCCCTCGTGCAATCAGCCCCTCCATTTT
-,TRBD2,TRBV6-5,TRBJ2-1,CASSYSGSLYNEQFF,TGTGCCAGCAGTTATAGCGGGAGTCTCTACAATGAGCAGTTCTTC
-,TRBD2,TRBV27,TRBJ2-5,CASSLFGLAEQETQYF,TGTGCCAGCAGTTTATTTGGACTAGCGGAGCAAGAGACCCAGTACTTC
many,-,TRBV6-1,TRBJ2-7,CASRSGHSYEQYF,TGTGCCAGCAGATCGGGACACTCTTACGAGCAGTACTTC
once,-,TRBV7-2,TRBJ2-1,CASSFGQPGETQFF,TGTGCCAGCAGCTTTGGGCAGCCGGGGGAGACCCAGTTCTTC